This T cell receptor (beta chain) was identified during a study of blood T cell repertoires in COVID-19. Study overall: Material from acute and convalescent COVID-19 was sourced from the United States, Italy and Spain. Sources were T cells, B-cell-depleted T cells, or PBMCs; the material itself was cDNA or gDNA.

Original processing notes: Quantification of nucleated cells was approximated via reference gene primer amplification. Repertoires were generated with immunoSEQ multiplex PCR, while TCRdb's copy carries only in-frame clones and drops some. V, J and clone size derive from that table, while D and trimming were established from the DNA sequence. The data contain 200,000 or so clones, 84% of them singletons. This clone was observed once. With 9 bases removed from V and 6 bases from J, the gap between germline ends came to 11 bases. There are 12 residues in the CDR3. Germline-derived CDR1 and CDR2 are LNHNV and YYDKDF (reference sequence).

This clonotype originated in a human donor in a cohort sampled during active COVID-19. The sequencing input was peripheral blood. The rearrangement links TRBV15 to TRBJ1-4; D is possibly TRBD1 (6 bases). Here the CDR3 DNA reads TGTGCCACTAGGGGGATGGATGAAAAACTGTTTTTT. Its translation: CATRGMDEKLFF.